This note documents a single TCR beta chain sequence. Its matching antigen is unknown. This sample was taken from a study of graft-versus-host responses after intestinal transplantation. Study-level background: Grafts that recipients had were multivisceral, liver-intestinal, or isolated intestinal transplants. Study-wide points: Recipient marrow harbored GvH clones, some of which surfaced first in ileum or blood.

Method: immunoSEQ multiplex PCR; TCRdb's copy keeps in-frame clones and lacks some. In the table there are about 27,000 clones, about 93% of which are singletons. The V end lost 0 bases, the J end lost 4 bases, and 7 bases lay between the germline ends. There are 13 residues in the CDR3. Germline CDR1 reads SGDLS; CDR2 reads YYNGEE. Sequencing used PBMCs, obtained roughly 32 days after intestinal transplant. The chain uses TRBV9 and TRBJ1-2, with a weak D call TRBD1 (5 bases). The origin of this receptor is a human patient who received an intestinal transplant, so some T cells may come from the graft donor. CDR3 residues: CASSVGQTYGYTF. DNA of the CDR3: TGTGCCAGCAGCGTAGGACAGACCTATGGCTACACCTTC.